The 7 T cell receptor beta chains in this list originate from one sample, sequenced in a study of shared clonotypes between healthy human individuals. Measured with immunoSEQ multiplex PCR; TCRdb has only the in-frame clones, and not every one. The data hold roughly 850,000 clones, with roughly 96% observed a single time. As defined, naive CD8 cells were CD45RO-negative and positively selected for CCR7, with terminally differentiated effector memory CD45RA+ cells excluded. Material: naive CD8+ T cells sorted from blood. These receptors all come from a man aged 25-45 years in good health.

The chain employs TRBV29-1 and TRBJ2-3; no definite D call. Between the trimmed V and J ends, which lost 3 bases and 2 bases, there was a span of 12 bases. The germline V gene has CDR1 SQVTM and CDR2 ANQGSEA. CDR3 length: 14 amino acids. CDR3 protein: CSVDVASDTDTQYF. DNA for the CDR3: TGCAGCGTTGATGTCGCGAGCGACACAGATACGCAGTATTTT.

The chain links TRBV10-3 to TRBJ2-1; possibly TRBD2 for D (5 bases). Between the trimmed V and J ends, which lost 11 bases and 0 bases, there was a span of 14 bases. The CDR3 is 14 residues long. Germline V lookup: CDR1 ENHRY, CDR2 SYGVKD. The CDR3 here is CASTARVSYNEQFF. CDR3 sequence (DNA): TGTGCCTCCACAGCGCGGGTCTCCTACAATGAGCAGTTCTTC.

The CDR3 is CSVERTGESDYGYTF. Written as DNA, the CDR3 is TGCAGCGTAGAGCGCACAGGGGAATCTGACTATGGCTACACCTTC. J is TRBJ1-2 and V is TRBV29-1; TRBD1 matches at 7 bases. The germline V gene has CDR1 SQVTM and CDR2 ANQGSEA. The CDR3 runs to 15 residues. With V trimmed by 6 bases and J by 3 bases, 13 bases remained unmatched.

V is TRBV28 and J is TRBJ2-3; D gene ambiguous. Germline V gives CDR1 MDHEN, CDR2 SYDVKM. V lost 4 bases to trimming and J lost 1 base, with 9 bases between them. CDR3 length: 14 amino acids. CDR3 sequence: CASSSAPGTDTQYF. CDR3 nucleotides: TGTGCCAGCAGTTCGGCCCCCGGCACAGATACGCAGTATTTT.

In this sample, this clone turned up once. The gene calls are TRBV10-3 and TRBJ1-1; 11 nucleotides match TRBD1. From germline, CDR1 is ENHRY and CDR2 SYGVKD. V shed 4 bases, J shed 3 bases, and the junction held 7 bases outside the gene matches. The CDR3 consists of 16 residues. For the CDR3, the DNA is TGTGCCATCAGTGGGACAGGGGGCTTCTTCGACACTGAAGCTTTCTTT. Its translation: CAISGTGGFFDTEAFF.

Written as DNA, the CDR3 is TGTGCCAGCAGTTTATCCCTCGAGCTTATGGCTTGTACCTTC. It yields the protein CASSLSLELMACTF. This sequence joins TRBV28 and TRBJ1-2; D not resolved. The CDR3 totals 14 residues. CDR1 is MDHEN and CDR2 is SYDVKM in the germline V gene. V lost 1 base and J 14 bases, leaving 20 bases between the germline ends.

This chain links TRBV29-1 with TRBJ1-1; TRBD1 aligns across 8 bases. V lost 3 bases and J lost 11; bases outside the gene matches: 11. Germline loops: CDR1 SQVTM, CDR2 ANQGSEA. The CDR3 has 13 residues. The DNA of the CDR3 is TGCAGCGTTGACTTGGGCGGGACAGGCGAGGCTTTCTTT. Its translation is CSVDLGGTGEAFF.